Listed here are 31 T cell receptor beta chains from one sample, sequenced in a study of cytomegalovirus exposure and HLA in healthy donors. Clones were read by immunoSEQ multiplex PCR, and TCRdb kept only the in-frame ones, dropping some. The sample has about 250,000 clones; roughly 84% are singletons. Material for sequencing was PBMCs. Receptors were obtained from a man aged 18 to 30 in good health and CMV-seropositive.

The gene calls are TRBV5-8 and TRBJ1-1; D may be TRBD1 (6 bases). Germline CDR1 reads SGHTS; CDR2 reads YDEGEE. V lost 2 bases and J 1 base, leaving 15 bases between the germline ends. This CDR3 has 16 residues. The CDR3 sequence: CASSFAPGHTNTEAFF. In DNA, the CDR3 is TGTGCCAGCAGCTTCGCTCCGGGACACACGAACACTGAAGCTTTCTTT.

CDR3 in amino acids: CASSRLAGPTDTQYF. CDR3 bases: TGTGCCAGCAGCCGACTAGCGGGTCCCACAGATACGCAGTATTTT. This chain uses TRBV5-6 with TRBJ2-3; 10 nucleotides match TRBD2. V lost 4 bases and J lost 2; bases outside the gene matches: 4. The CDR3 length is 15 residues. Germline loops: CDR1 SGHDT, CDR2 YYEEEE.

V usage is TRBV11-1 and J usage is TRBJ2-3; the D gene could be TRBD1 or TRBD2 (5 bases each). Per the germline V gene, CDR1 is SGHAT and CDR2 is FQDESV (reference sequence). CDR3 length equals 13 residues. V was pared by 3 bases and J by 4 bases, with 8 bases between. The CDR3 protein is CASSFRGPDTQYF. The DNA for the CDR3 is TGTGCCAGCAGCTTTCGGGGACCAGATACGCAGTATTTT.

The chain recombines TRBV14 with TRBJ1-2; no firm D call. The CDR3 loop spans 17 amino acids. From germline, CDR1 is SGHDN and CDR2 FVKESK. V gave up 7 bases and J gave up 8 bases, with 29 bases separating them. The CDR3 DNA is TGTGCCAGCATCTCAAACATCCCGTCCAGCGAGTCTGTGGGCTACACCTTC. This codes for CASISNIPSSESVGYTF.

This clone appeared once. The J gene is TRBJ2-5, the V gene TRBV29-1; 8 bases align to TRBD2. Germline V gene sequence: CDR1 SQVTM, CDR2 ANQGSEA. This CDR3 contains 13 residues. After removal of 6 bases from V and 2 bases from J, the junction contained 5 bases not matched to a gene. CDR3 amino acids: CSVATSAQETQYF. Here the CDR3 DNA reads TGCAGCGTGGCGACTAGCGCTCAAGAGACCCAGTACTTC.

This clone was picked up a small number of times. The V gene is TRBV28, the J gene TRBJ1-2; D is unresolved. The ends were cut back, 2 bases at V and 10 bases at J, with 8 bases in the middle. CDR1 is MDHEN, CDR2 SYDVKM, per germline. The CDR3 has 11 residues. The CDR3 DNA reads as TGTGCCAGCAGTTTACGAGTCGACTACACCTTC. Translated: CASSLRVDYTF.

The J gene is TRBJ2-7, the V gene TRBV5-1, with a weak D call TRBD1 (6 bases). CDR1 and CDR2 (germline): SGHRS, YFSETQ. V lost 4 bases and J 0 bases, leaving 14 bases between the germline ends. The CDR3 consists of 15 residues. CDR3 bases: TGCGCCAGCAGCGTCACAGGGTTAAGCTCCTACGAGCAGTACTTC. Its protein is CASSVTGLSSYEQYF.

This sequence joins TRBV4-2 and TRBJ2-5; TRBD1 agrees at 8 bases. Germline CDR1 LGHNA, CDR2 YNFKEQ. The CDR3 spans 18 residues. Germline trimming cut 3 bases from V and 4 bases from J; bases unmatched to any gene: 16. CDR3 sequence: CASSHRPGTGMGSETQYF. Here the CDR3 DNA reads TGTGCCAGCAGCCACCGTCCCGGGACAGGAATGGGGTCAGAGACCCAGTACTTC.

This clone occurred a few times. This chain joins TRBV27 and TRBJ1-5; D not resolved. Trimming shortened V by 4 bases and J by 7 bases, and 14 bases separated the two germline ends. CDR3 size: 14 residues. Germline assignment: CDR1 MNHEY and CDR2 SMNVEV (reference sequence). The CDR3 region is CASSSRSSHQPQHF. The CDR3 nucleotides are TGTGCCAGCAGTTCTCGGTCCAGTCACCAGCCCCAGCATTTT.

This clone was recorded once. The CDR3 sequence: CASGGGTSGETQYF. CDR3 coding DNA: TGTGCCAGCGGGGGGGGGACTAGCGGCGAGACCCAGTACTTC. The chain uses TRBV6-5 and TRBJ2-5; 11 bases line up with TRBD2. V gave up 8 bases and J gave up 5 bases; unmatched junction bases: 7. CDR3 size: 14 residues. Germline CDR1 is MNHEY and CDR2 is SVGAGI.

The chain links TRBV25-1 to TRBJ2-7, with D possibly TRBD1 on 5 matching bases. The V gene lost 0 bases and the J gene lost 2 bases, with 8 bases spanning the gap. The germline gives CDR1 MGHDK, CDR2 SYGVNS. The CDR3 has 14 residues. In DNA form, the CDR3 reads TGTGCCAGCAGTGAATATGGGGCTACCTACGAGCAGTACTTC. This gives the protein CASSEYGATYEQYF.

This rearrangement joins TRBV6-5 to TRBJ1-1; 7 bases match TRBD1. Per germline, CDR1 MNHEY and CDR2 SVGAGI. The CDR3 spans 13 residues. The trim removed 4 bases at V and 12 bases at J, leaving 11 bases unmatched. In DNA form, the CDR3 reads TGTGCCAGCAGTTCACGACAGGGAGCGTTAACTTTCTTT. As protein: CASSSRQGALTFF.

This chain uses TRBV5-1 with TRBJ2-1; a possible D gene is TRBD2 (5 bases). The CDR3 contains 16 residues. V was cut by 4 bases and J by 5 bases, with 19 bases left in between. In germline, CDR1 is SGHRS, CDR2 YFSETQ. This chain's CDR3 is CASSQRASSGDNEQFF. The CDR3 DNA follows: TGCGCCAGCAGCCAGAGAGCTAGCTCGGGTGACAATGAGCAGTTCTTC.

In this sample, this clone turned up once. The V gene is TRBV19, the J gene TRBJ2-3; D remains unclear. V gave up 2 bases and J gave up 10 bases, with 22 bases separating them. The CDR3 runs 16 residues. CDR1 is LNHDA and CDR2 is SQIVND in the germline V gene (reference sequence). CDR3 sequence reads: CASSISATQLGYPQYF. The CDR3 region has the DNA TGTGCCAGTAGTATAAGTGCGACCCAACTCGGGTATCCGCAGTATTTT.

Comment on this clone: The sample holds other DNA sequences that translate to the same CDR3. The chain recombines TRBV28 with TRBJ1-2, with a weak D call TRBD1 (5 bases). This CDR3 contains 13 residues. V was pared by 3 bases and J by 4 bases, with 9 bases between. Germline V gene sequence: CDR1 MDHEN, CDR2 SYDVKM. In DNA, the CDR3 is TGTGCCAGCAGTTTTGGGCAGGGCTATGGCTACACCTTC. It encodes CASSFGQGYGYTF.

This clone showed up many times. CDR3 nucleotides: TGCGCCAGCACCCTGGCGGAGACCCAGTACTTC. Protein: CASTLAETQYF. The V and J genes are TRBV5-1 and TRBJ2-5; D is unclear. CDR1 and CDR2 from the germline V gene are SGHRS and YFSETQ. The CDR3 is made up of 11 amino acids. V lost 6 bases, J lost 5 bases, and 8 bases lay in between. Filled out from reference TRBV5-1 and TRBJ2-5, the complete variable domain reads KAGVTQTPRYLIKTRGQQVTLSCSPISGHRSVSWYQQTPGQGLQFLFEYFSETQRNKGNFPGRFSGRQFSNSRSEMNVSTLELGDSALYLCASTLAETQYFGPGTRLLVL.

The J gene is TRBJ2-1, the V gene TRBV10-2, with D perhaps TRBD1 or TRBD2 (5 bases each). The CDR3 totals 15 residues. The V end lost 7 bases, the J end lost 0 bases, and 13 bases lay between the germline ends. Germline CDR1 and CDR2: WSHSY and SAAADI. The CDR3 DNA reads TGCGCCAGCACCCCGGGACCGAGCTCCTACAATGAGCAGTTCTTC. Protein: CASTPGPSSYNEQFF.

J is TRBJ1-2 and V is TRBV28, with 9 bases identical to TRBD1. CDR3 size: 12 residues. The J segment lost 5 bases and the V segment lost 6 bases, leaving 1 base of the junction unmatched. CDR1 and CDR2 (germline): MDHEN, SYDVKM. The CDR3 DNA sequence: TGTGCCAGCAGGGGACAGGGTTATGGCTACACCTTC. This encodes CASRGQGYGYTF.

The rearrangement joins TRBV28 to TRBJ1-2, with D unclear. The V gene's germline CDR1 is MDHEN and CDR2 SYDVKM. The CDR3 extends over 12 amino acids. Trimming removed 6 bases at V and 3 bases at J, with 8 bases between. CDR3 sequence (DNA): TGTGCCAGCAGGCCCGGACACTATGGCTACACCTTC. As protein: CASRPGHYGYTF.

The chain is built from TRBV13 and TRBJ1-2; 7 positions match TRBD1. Trimming took 2 bases from V and 4 from J; bases not matched to a gene: 7. This CDR3 comprises 15 residues. Germline-derived CDR1 and CDR2 are PRHDT and FYEKMQ (reference sequence). CDR3 amino acids: CASSLKGQKSYGYTF. The CDR3 DNA reads as TGTGCCAGCAGCTTAAAGGGACAGAAAAGCTATGGCTACACCTTC.

The chain links TRBV5-4 to TRBJ1-2; D remains unclear. CDR1 and CDR2 (germline): SGHNT, YYREEE (reference sequence). With 0 bases removed from V and 6 bases from J, the gap between germline ends came to 9 bases. CDR3 length equals 13 residues. CDR3 sequence: CASSLVGQHGYTF. For the CDR3, the DNA is TGTGCCAGCAGCTTGGTCGGCCAGCATGGCTACACCTTC. The complete variable domain, with remaining parts taken from reference TRBV5-4 and TRBJ1-2, reads ETGVTQSPTHLIKTRGQQVTLRCSSQSGHNTVSWYQQALGQGPQFIFQYYREEENGRGNFPPRFSGLQFPNYSSELNVNALELDDSALYLCASSLVGQHGYTFGSGTRLTVV.

Only one count was recorded for this clone. The chain uses TRBV19 and TRBJ1-2; D is undetermined. The CDR3 length is 12 residues. In germline, CDR1 is LNHDA, CDR2 SQIVND (reference sequence). V dropped 4 bases and J dropped 1 base, with 4 bases sitting between them. The CDR3 sequence is CASSRNNYGYTF. The CDR3 coding sequence is TGTGCCAGTAGTAGGAATAACTATGGCTACACCTTC.

The chain combines TRBV9 with TRBJ1-4, with D possibly being TRBD1 (5 bases). V was clipped by 0 bases and J by 8 bases, with 14 bases between them. The CDR3 totals 15 residues. Germline V lookup: CDR1 SGDLS, CDR2 YYNGEE. Here the CDR3 reads CASSVGGTETEKLFF. The DNA of the CDR3 is TGTGCCAGCAGCGTAGGTGGGACGGAGACAGAAAAACTGTTTTTT. Drawing the rest from reference TRBV9 and TRBJ1-4, the complete variable domain is DSGVTQTPKHLITATGQRVTLRCSPRSGDLSVYWYQQSLDQGLQFLIQYYNGEERAKGNILERFSAQQFPDLHSELNLSSLELGDSALYFCASSVGGTETEKLFFGSGTQLSVL.

This sequence joins TRBV29-1 and TRBJ2-1; D is possibly TRBD1 (6 bases). This CDR3 is 15 amino acids long. Germline CDR1 reads SQVTM; CDR2 reads ANQGSEA. The V end was cut by 4 bases, the J end by 0 bases, with 13 bases between. The CDR3 sequence: CSVGGHQVSYNEQFF. The CDR3 bases are TGCAGCGTTGGGGGACACCAAGTCTCCTACAATGAGCAGTTCTTC.

The gene calls are TRBV7-2 and TRBJ2-3; 14 bases are shared with TRBD2. There are 16 residues in the CDR3. Germline loops: CDR1 SGHTA, CDR2 FQGNSA. V shed 5 bases and J 3 bases; nucleotides not matched to a gene: 4. The CDR3 nucleotides read TGTGCCAGCAGCCCCGGGACTAGCGGGAGAACAGATACGCAGTATTTT. It translates to CASSPGTSGRTDTQYF.

The V call is TRBV19, the J call TRBJ1-5, with 7 positions matching TRBD1. The CDR3 has 14 residues. Germline V CDR1 and CDR2: LNHDA, SQIVND (reference sequence). The V and J ends lost 6 bases and 4 bases, in that order; junction bases with no gene match: 6. CDR3 protein: CASSAGTANQPQHF. In DNA form, the CDR3 reads TGTGCCAGTAGCGCCGGGACAGCAAATCAGCCCCAGCATTTT.

The rearrangement joins TRBV5-1 to TRBJ1-3, with D unclear. Trimming removed 3 bases from V and 1 base from J, with 11 bases in between. The CDR3 is made up of 15 amino acids. CDR1 is SGHRS, CDR2 YFSETQ, per germline. The CDR3, as DNA: TGCGCCAGCAGCTCAGCGGTCGGGTCTGGAAACACCATATATTTT. Its protein product is CASSSAVGSGNTIYF.

The chain combines TRBV11-1 with TRBJ1-5; D possibly corresponds to TRBD1 (5 bases). V was cut by 4 bases and J by 5 bases, with 9 bases left in between. This CDR3 spans 13 amino acids. The germline CDR1 and CDR2 sequences are SGHAT and FQDESV (reference sequence). CDR3 sequence: CASSSGPHQPQHF. In DNA, the CDR3 is TGTGCCAGCAGCTCAGGGCCTCATCAGCCCCAGCATTTT. The variable domain in full, completed from reference TRBV11-1 and TRBJ1-5, reads EAEVAQSPRYKITEKSQAVAFWCDPISGHATLYWYRQILGQGPELLVQFQDESVVDDSQLPKDRFSAERLKGVDSTLKIQPAELGDSAMYLCASSSGPHQPQHFGDGTRLSIL.

This rearrangement joins TRBV11-3 to TRBJ2-1; D is unclear. Trimming shortened V by 3 bases and J by 4 bases, and 13 bases separated the two germline ends. This CDR3 has 15 amino acids. CDR1 is SGHNT, CDR2 YENEEA, per germline. DNA of the CDR3: TGTGCCAGCAGCTTCGAACCGGGTCCATACAATGAGCAGTTCTTC. This codes for CASSFEPGPYNEQFF.

The CDR3 bases are TGCGCCAGCAGCCAAGAATGGGACTACGAGCAGTACTTC. It encodes CASSQEWDYEQYF. This rearrangement joins TRBV4-1 to TRBJ2-7, with D unclear. From germline, CDR1 is MGHRA and CDR2 YSYEKL. The CDR3 is made up of 13 amino acids. Trimming took off 0 bases at V and 3 bases at J, with 6 bases between the two ends.

The chain is built from TRBV6-5 and TRBJ2-4; TRBD2 agrees at 9 bases. CDR3 length: 14 residues. Germline CDR1 reads MNHEY; CDR2 reads SVGAGI. With 6 bases clipped from V and 7 bases from J, the junction kept 7 bases outside the gene matches. CDR3 nucleotide sequence: TGTGCCAGCAGGGCCGGACTAGCGAATAACATTCAGTACTTC. This gives the protein CASRAGLANNIQYF.